The 23 T cell receptor beta chains given below trace back to one sample, sequenced in a study of molecular identifiers for immune sequencing clone quantification. MiXCR, applied by TCRdb to the PCR reads, yields one record per CDR3 protein. The table lists about 510,000 distinct CDR3 sequences, 20% to 25% of them singletons, with 0.7% to 0.95% in the top ten. The specimen was naive CD8+ T cells from blood, with Jurkat cell RNA spiked in. This sample's subset: FACS-sorted CD8+CD4-CCR7+CD45RA+ naive T cells. These receptors were obtained from a human donor in good health. Some libraries in this study had Jurkat cell RNA spiked in.

The chain is built from TRBV20-1 and TRBJ2-7, with D possibly TRBD1 on 6 matching bases. Looked up from germline, CDR1 is DFQATT and CDR2 is SNEGSKA (reference sequence). The CDR3 extends over 15 amino acids. Trimming stripped 4 bases from V and 2 bases from J, with 18 bases between. Written as DNA, the CDR3 is TGCAGTGCTATTCGGACAGCGATAGGGCCCTACGAGCAGTACTTC. Translated, it gives CSAIRTAIGPYEQYF.

This clonotype showed up many times. The chain uses TRBV29-1 and TRBJ2-1; 9 nucleotides agree with TRBD2. The CDR3 sequence is 15 residues long. Germline V gene lookup returns CDR1 SQVTM and CDR2 ANQGSEA. After removal of 2 bases from V and 3 bases from J, the junction contained 5 bases not matched to a gene. CDR3 amino acids: CSVESGLAIYNEQFF. In nucleotides, the CDR3 is TGCAGCGTTGAAAGCGGACTAGCGATCTACAATGAGCAGTTCTTC.

V usage is TRBV11-2 and J usage is TRBJ1-4, with D possibly TRBD1 on 5 matching bases. The CDR3 has 16 residues. Trimming stripped 4 bases from V and 0 bases from J, with 12 bases between. Germline CDR1 and CDR2: SGHAT and FQNNGV. The CDR3: CASSSLTETTNEKLFF. The CDR3 DNA reads as TGTGCCAGCAGCTCCTTGACAGAAACAACTAATGAAAAACTGTTTTTT.

This clonotype was detected once. The rearrangement joins TRBV28 to TRBJ2-7; tentatively, D is TRBD2 (6 bases). The CDR3 is 15 amino acids. The germline CDR1 and CDR2 sequences are MDHEN and SYDVKM. Trimming removed 7 bases from V and 2 bases from J, with 18 bases in between. The CDR3, as DNA: TGTGCCAGCACCGGGACTGGCGGAGCCCCCTACGAGCAGTACTTC. Translation gives CASTGTGGAPYEQYF.

The chain recombines TRBV7-2 with TRBJ2-5; 7 bases agree with TRBD1. The CDR3 runs to 17 residues. Germline values: CDR1 SGHTA, CDR2 FQGNSA. The J segment lost 2 bases and the V segment lost 1 base, leaving 10 bases of the junction unmatched. CDR3 loop: CASSLGVQGIPQETQYF. The CDR3 DNA is TGTGCCAGCAGCTTAGGGGTACAGGGGATCCCGCAAGAGACCCAGTACTTC.

This clonotype was counted between two and nine times. V gene TRBV29-1 combines with J gene TRBJ2-1; weak D call: TRBD2 (5 bases). The CDR3 is made up of 18 amino acids. V lost 0 bases, J lost 0 bases, and 18 bases lay in between. From germline, CDR1 is SQVTM and CDR2 ANQGSEA. The CDR3 DNA follows: TGCAGCGTTGAAGATCTGGGCTGGGTGGGGAGCTCCTACAATGAGCAGTTCTTC. Residues: CSVEDLGWVGSSYNEQFF.

This clonotype was detected only a few times. The rearrangement joins TRBV4-3 to TRBJ2-1, with D possibly TRBD2 on 5 matching bases. Trimming removed 1 base at V and 1 base at J, with 11 bases between. The germline V gene encodes CDR1 LGHNA and CDR2 YSLEER. The CDR3 runs 16 residues. This chain's CDR3 is CASSQGEAESYNEQFF. In DNA, the CDR3 is TGCGCCAGCAGCCAAGGGGAAGCGGAATCCTACAATGAGCAGTTCTTC.

The chain has TRBV2 and TRBJ2-2; D ambiguous. CDR3 length equals 14 residues. Per germline, CDR1 SNHLY and CDR2 FYNNEI. V was trimmed by 9 bases and J by 1 base, leaving 12 bases between them. The CDR3 DNA reads TGTGCCAGTTCTAGTGAAATGAACACCGGGGAGCTGTTTTTT. Protein product: CASSSEMNTGELFF.

This clonotype was counted many times. V usage is TRBV5-6 and J usage is TRBJ2-3; D not resolved. The CDR3 contains 15 residues. Germline loops: CDR1 SGHDT, CDR2 YYEEEE. Between the trimmed V and J ends, which lost 0 bases and 4 bases, there was a span of 12 bases. DNA for the CDR3: TGTGCCAGCAGCTTGGTTCCCTCGAGAGCAGATACGCAGTATTTT. Protein: CASSLVPSRADTQYF.

On this clonotype itself: A read error may be the cause here, since a much bigger clone is one base away. The chain links TRBV29-1 to TRBJ2-2, with 7 bases that match TRBD2. CDR3 length equals 13 residues. The germline CDR1 and CDR2 sequences are SQVTM and ANQGSEA. V dropped 8 bases and J dropped 7; count of bases not matched to a gene: 10. The CDR3 protein is CSTAGGRDGELFF. In DNA form, the CDR3 reads TGCAGCACAGCCGGGGGGAGAGACGGGGAGCTGTTTTTT.

The chain is built from TRBV28 and TRBJ1-1; possibly TRBD1 for D (5 bases). This CDR3 has 15 residues. Trimming stripped 4 bases from V and 0 bases from J, with 12 bases between. CDR1 is MDHEN, CDR2 SYDVKM, per germline. DNA of the CDR3: TGTGCCAGCAGTTGGGGCAGCCTTATGAACACTGAAGCTTTCTTT. The encoded protein is CASSWGSLMNTEAFF.

With regard to this clonotype: A much larger clone sits a single nucleotide away, making a read error possible. This chain links TRBV13 with TRBJ2-7; weak D call: TRBD1 (8 bases). In germline, CDR1 is PRHDT, CDR2 FYEKMQ (reference sequence). The CDR3 is made up of 13 amino acids. V was trimmed by 3 bases and J by 7 bases, leaving 13 bases between them. The CDR3 spells CASSFLQGGEQYF. The CDR3 nucleotides are TGTGCCAGCAGCTTCCTACAGGGGGGGGAGCAGTACTTC.

The chain employs TRBV20-1 and TRBJ2-4; TRBD2 aligns across 10 bases. The germline V gene encodes CDR1 DFQATT and CDR2 SNEGSKA (reference sequence). The CDR3 is 15 residues long. Germline trimming cut 6 bases from V and 8 bases from J; bases unmatched to any gene: 13. The CDR3: CSAHLAGVGGDIQYF. The DNA of the CDR3 is TGCAGTGCCCATCTAGCGGGAGTGGGGGGGGACATTCAGTACTTC.

Note on this clonotype: This CDR3 fails to terminate in the conserved phenylalanine or tryptophan, so it likely reflects a read error. The chain employs TRBV23-1 and TRBJ2-5, with TRBD2 as a possible D gene (5 bases). TRBV23-1 is treated as an ORF (open reading frame) with a function not yet certain. This CDR3 is built from 12 residues. V was pared by 6 bases and J by 4 bases, with 9 bases between. This chain's CDR3 is CASSLEGETQYL. The CDR3 DNA reads as TGCGCCAGCAGCCTTGAGGGAGAGACCCAGTACCTC.

Many counts were recorded for this clonotype. The chain is built from TRBV5-1 and TRBJ2-5; perhaps D is TRBD1 or TRBD2 (6 bases each). CDR3 size: 15 residues. Germline-derived CDR1 and CDR2 are SGHRS and YFSETQ. The ends were cut back, 5 bases at V and 4 bases at J, with 18 bases in the middle. CDR3 residues: CASSPPGAWGETQYF. The DNA for the CDR3 is TGCGCCAGCAGTCCCCCGGGGGCCTGGGGAGAGACCCAGTACTTC.

This chain joins TRBV7-9 and TRBJ1-1, with 7 bases that match TRBD1. This CDR3 is built from 15 residues. Germline values: CDR1 SEHNR, CDR2 FQNEAQ (reference sequence). V shed 5 bases, J shed 4 bases, and the junction held 10 bases outside the gene matches. In DNA, the CDR3 is TGTGCCAGCAGCAGCAGACAGGGAGGTTTCACTGAAGCTTTCTTT. It encodes CASSSRQGGFTEAFF.

This sequence joins TRBV2 and TRBJ1-5; 8 bases map to TRBD1. Looked up from germline, CDR1 is SNHLY and CDR2 is FYNNEI. Trimming cost V 7 bases and J 5 bases; bases outside gene matches: 4. This CDR3 has 13 residues. The CDR3: CASTGGGDQPQHF. In DNA, the CDR3 is TGTGCCAGCACAGGGGGCGGGGATCAGCCCCAGCATTTT.

As for this clonotype: A read error may account for a junction end that differs from germline. The chain links TRBV5-6 to TRBJ1-5; maybe TRBD1 (6 bases). CDR3 length equals 13 residues. Per the germline V gene, CDR1 is SGHDT and CDR2 is YYEEEE. The CDR3 loop reads CVSSLVGGQPQHF. In DNA form, the CDR3 reads TGTGTCAGCAGCTTGGTAGGGGGTCAGCCCCAGCATTTT.

Regarding this clonotype: One junction end disagrees with the germline gene, perhaps due to a read error. V and J are TRBV7-9 and TRBJ2-7; perhaps TRBD2 as D (5 bases). Germline CDR1 is SEHNR and CDR2 is FQNEAQ (reference sequence). This CDR3 comprises 16 residues. The CDR3 bases are TGTGCCAGCAGCCCGAGGGCAGGCACGAGCTCCTGCGAGCAGTACTTC. It encodes CASSPRAGTSSCEQYF.

This clonotype was counted a few times. This sequence joins TRBV4-1 and TRBJ2-7; 7 bases fit TRBD1. Germline V gene data show CDR1 as MGHRA and CDR2 as YSYEKL. The trim removed 4 bases at V and 3 bases at J, leaving 15 bases unmatched. CDR3 length: 17 residues. The CDR3 region has the DNA TGCGCCAGCAGCCCCTCGCGGCCCGGGACAGCGATCTACGAGCAGTACTTC. Protein product: CASSPSRPGTAIYEQYF.

This clonotype appeared a few times. This chain links TRBV6-2 or TRBV6-3 with TRBJ1-4, with D unclear. The V end lost 2 bases, the J end lost 7 bases, and 14 bases lay between the germline ends. The V gene's germline CDR1 is MNHEY and CDR2 SVGEGT. The CDR3 has 15 residues. DNA for the CDR3: TGTGCCAGCAGTTACCCACGGGAAGATGGTGAAAAACTGTTTTTT. Amino acid sequence: CASSYPREDGEKLFF.

Turning to this clonotype: One junction end does not reproduce the germline sequence, and a read error may be involved. The rearrangement links TRBV7-9 to TRBJ1-4; D gene uncertain. The V gene's germline CDR1 is SEHNR and CDR2 FQNEAQ (reference sequence). The length of the CDR3 is 16 residues. CDR3 in amino acids: CVSSPDHIATNEKLFF. The CDR3 bases are TGTGTCAGCAGCCCTGATCACATAGCAACTAATGAAAAACTGTTTTTT.

This clonotype was counted ten times or more. This chain uses TRBV6-2 or TRBV6-3 with TRBJ1-1; TRBD1 agrees at 8 bases. In germline, CDR1 is MNHEY, CDR2 SVGEGT. CDR3 length: 14 residues. The V gene end was trimmed by 7 bases and the J gene end by 7 bases; junction bases not matched to a gene: 11. CDR3 region: CASKGQADSLEAFF. For the CDR3, the DNA is TGTGCCAGCAAGGGACAGGCGGATTCCCTTGAAGCTTTCTTT.